The 28 T cell receptor beta chains below all came from one sample that was sequenced in a study of blood T cell repertoires in COVID-19. TCRdb's table, derived via immunoSEQ multiplex PCR, lists solely in-frame clones and lacks some. Among around 310,000 clones listed, 80% to 95% were seen once. The sequenced material came from peripheral blood. The receptors derive from a woman aged 25 to 39 with COVID-19, enrolled during active disease.

The rearrangement uses TRBV28 and TRBJ2-7, with 7 positions matching TRBD2. CDR3 length: 14 amino acids. The V and J ends lost 5 bases and 0 bases, in that order; junction bases with no gene match: 4. CDR1 MDHEN and CDR2 SYDVKM come from the germline V gene. This CDR3 is CASSPASGSYEQYF. In nucleotides, the CDR3 is TGTGCCAGCAGTCCCGCTAGCGGCTCCTACGAGCAGTACTTC. The whole variable domain, remainder taken from reference TRBV28 and TRBJ2-7, is DVKVTQSSRYLVKRTGEKVFLECVQDMDHENMFWYRQDPGLGLRLIYFSYDVKMKEKGDIPEGYSVSREKKERFSLILESASTNQTSMYLCASSPASGSYEQYFGPGTRLTVT.

The chain uses TRBV27 and TRBJ1-3; D gene uncertain. Germline-derived CDR1 and CDR2 are MNHEY and SMNVEV (reference sequence). This CDR3 has 16 amino acids. The V gene lost 0 bases and the J gene lost 0 bases, with 9 bases spanning the gap. The CDR3 DNA reads as TGTGCCAGCAGTTTATCACCAGCGTCCTCTGGAAACACCATATATTTT. It translates to CASSLSPASSGNTIYF.

The chain couples TRBV6-4 to TRBJ2-7; TRBD2 matches at 8 bases. CDR1 is MRHNA and CDR2 is SNTAGT in the germline V gene. V lost 7 bases and J lost 2; bases outside the gene matches: 4. This CDR3 region has 13 residues. The CDR3 DNA reads TGTGCCAGCAAGGGACTAGTCGCCTACGAGCAGTACTTC. Amino acid sequence: CASKGLVAYEQYF.

In this sample, this clone turned up once. The gene calls are TRBV5-1 and TRBJ1-4; D ambiguous. Per germline, CDR1 SGHRS and CDR2 YFSETQ. Trimming pared 4 bases from V and 3 bases from J, leaving 10 bases between. This CDR3 has 14 amino acids. The CDR3 bases are TGCGCCAGCAGCGAGAGGGCACCTAATGAAAAACTGTTTTTT. This gives the protein CASSERAPNEKLFF.

The chain uses TRBV19 and TRBJ1-4; D might be TRBD1 (6 bases). CDR1 is LNHDA and CDR2 is SQIVND in the germline V gene (reference sequence). With 3 bases removed from V and 5 bases from J, the gap between germline ends came to 10 bases. The CDR3 spans 14 residues. CDR3 nucleotide sequence: TGTGCCAGTAGTATCGGGAGGGGGAATGAAAAACTGTTTTTT. It yields the protein CASSIGRGNEKLFF.

The chain links TRBV28 to TRBJ1-2; no firm D call. V was clipped by 5 bases and J by 3 bases, with 13 bases between them. Germline V gene data show CDR1 as MDHEN and CDR2 as SYDVKM. The CDR3 runs 14 residues. The CDR3 loop is CASSAPAGHYGYTF. The CDR3 DNA is TGTGCCAGCAGTGCTCCCGCTGGCCACTATGGCTACACCTTC.

This chain connects TRBV9 to TRBJ1-3; TRBD1 agrees at 7 bases. The CDR3 consists of 17 residues. Germline V gene sequence: CDR1 SGDLS, CDR2 YYNGEE. Trimming at V came to 2 bases and at J to 0 bases, leaving 8 bases not matched to a gene. The CDR3 loop reads CASSVLGQAASGNTIYF. CDR3 DNA sequence: TGTGCCAGCAGCGTTCTTGGACAGGCAGCCTCTGGAAACACCATATATTTT.

V gene TRBV7-2 combines with J gene TRBJ1-1; no clear D. The CDR3 is 14 amino acids. The V gene lost 6 bases and the J gene lost 4 bases, with 15 bases spanning the gap. Germline V CDR1 and CDR2: SGHTA, FQGNSA. CDR3 region: CASRNGGRFTEAFF. The CDR3, as DNA: TGTGCCAGCAGGAACGGAGGAAGATTCACTGAAGCTTTCTTT. The whole variable domain, remainder taken from reference TRBV7-2 and TRBJ1-1, is GAGVSQSPSNKVTEKGKDVELRCDPISGHTALYWYRQSLGQGLEFLIYFQGNSAPDKSGLPSDRFSAERTGGSVSTLTIQRTQQEDSAVYLCASRNGGRFTEAFFGQGTRLTVV.

The CDR3 reads CASSFLPGQGNGYTF. CDR3 bases: TGTGCCAGCAGCTTTCTTCCGGGTCAGGGAAATGGCTACACCTTC. This chain uses TRBV7-3 with TRBJ1-2; tentative D call: TRBD1 (5 bases). V lost 3 bases and J lost 6, with 17 bases in between. Germline V gene sequence: CDR1 SGHTA, CDR2 FQGTGA. The CDR3 extends over 15 amino acids. The whole variable domain, filled in from reference TRBV7-3 and TRBJ1-2, reads GAGVSQTPSNKVTEKGKYVELRCDPISGHTALYWYRQSLGQGPEFLIYFQGTGAADDSGLPNDRFFAVRPEGSVSTLKIQRTERGDSAVYLCASSFLPGQGNGYTFGSGTRLTVV.

V and J are TRBV7-8 and TRBJ2-3, with TRBD2 identical over 11 bases. Germline lookup yields CDR1 SGHVS and CDR2 FQNEAQ. This CDR3 has 16 amino acids. Trimming took 5 bases from V and 6 from J; bases not matched to a gene: 10. The CDR3 protein is CASSPPGLAAKDTQYF. The CDR3 bases are TGTGCCAGCAGCCCCCCGGGACTAGCGGCCAAGGATACGCAGTATTTT.

This clone was picked up one time. This rearrangement joins TRBV2 to TRBJ2-7, with 10 bases lining up with TRBD2. The CDR3 runs to 15 residues. The junction had 4 bases not matched to a gene; V was cut back by 5 bases and J by 0 bases. Germline V gene data show CDR1 as SNHLY and CDR2 as FYNNEI. The CDR3 nucleotides read TGTGCCAGCAGTTCTAGCGGGGGCTCCTCCTACGAGCAGTACTTC. This codes for CASSSSGGSSYEQYF.

The chain combines TRBV6-5 with TRBJ1-6; D is possibly TRBD1 (5 bases). The germline V gene has CDR1 MNHEY and CDR2 SVGAGI. V was shortened by 6 bases and J by 4 bases, with 7 bases between the two germline ends. This CDR3 has 13 residues. CDR3 residues: CASRGGYNSPLHF. In DNA, the CDR3 is TGTGCCAGCAGGGGGGGTTATAATTCACCCCTCCACTTT.

The chain combines TRBV7-9 with TRBJ2-3, with a tentative D call TRBD2 (6 bases). The V gene lost 11 bases and the J gene lost 6 bases, with 24 bases spanning the gap. The germline V gene encodes CDR1 SEHNR and CDR2 FQNEAQ (reference sequence). This CDR3 contains 15 residues. Written as DNA, the CDR3 is TGTGCCGCCACGAGGGTAGCGGCCTACCGGGATACGCAGTATTTT. Translation: CAATRVAAYRDTQYF.

The chain recombines TRBV6-5 with TRBJ1-2; 7 bases map to TRBD1. The CDR3 totals 14 residues. CDR1 and CDR2 from the germline V gene are MNHEY and SVGAGI. The V segment lost 2 bases and the J segment 2 bases; nucleotides outside the gene matches: 2. Here the CDR3 reads CASSYRGGNYGYTF. The CDR3, as DNA: TGTGCCAGCAGTTACCGAGGGGGCAACTATGGCTACACCTTC.

The chain carries TRBV11-2 and TRBJ2-1, with D hard to call. The CDR3 runs 15 residues. Trimming took off 2 bases at V and 4 bases at J, with 12 bases between the two ends. Germline V gene lookup returns CDR1 SGHAT and CDR2 FQNNGV. The CDR3 here is CASSLRLVGYNEQFF. The CDR3 DNA reads as TGTGCCAGCAGCTTAAGGCTAGTGGGTTACAATGAGCAGTTCTTC.

A single count supports this clone. The chain joins TRBV9 to TRBJ2-7; tentative D call: TRBD2 (7 bases). Germline V lookup: CDR1 SGDLS, CDR2 YYNGEE. Trimming shortened V by 6 bases and J by 6 bases, and 13 bases separated the two germline ends. The CDR3 consists of 12 residues. The CDR3 coding sequence is TGTGCCAGCACCGGGGAGGGGGGCGAGCAGTACTTC. This sequence encodes CASTGEGGEQYF.

V and J are TRBV5-4 and TRBJ2-5; D may be TRBD2 (5 bases). This CDR3 spans 14 amino acids. Germline CDR1 is SGHNT and CDR2 is YYREEE (reference sequence). Trimming removed 0 bases from V and 4 bases from J, with 10 bases in between. This CDR3 is CASSLAEGVETQYF. DNA of the CDR3: TGTGCCAGCAGCTTGGCCGAGGGCGTAGAGACCCAGTACTTC.

The CDR3 DNA is TGTGCCAGCAGTTTACGGGGGTTACTATACAATGAGCAGTTCTTC. As protein: CASSLRGLLYNEQFF. The chain joins TRBV27 to TRBJ2-1, with D tentatively TRBD2 (6 bases). The germline V gene encodes CDR1 MNHEY and CDR2 SMNVEV (reference sequence). V lost 2 bases, J lost 4 bases, and 12 bases lay in between. The CDR3 is 15 residues long.

The chain combines TRBV16 with TRBJ2-5; perhaps TRBD1 as D (6 bases). Germline V gives CDR1 KGHSY, CDR2 FQNENV. The CDR3 covers 14 residues. Trimming left V 1 base short and J 5 bases short, with 11 bases between. CDR3 residues: CASSQFSQGETQYF. CDR3 nucleotide sequence: TGTGCCAGCAGCCAATTTTCACAGGGTGAGACCCAGTACTTC.

V is TRBV13 and J is TRBJ2-7; 7 nucleotides line up with TRBD2. The CDR3 totals 15 residues. Germline-derived CDR1 and CDR2 are PRHDT and FYEKMQ (reference sequence). V lost 4 bases to trimming and J lost 0 bases; unmatched junction nucleotides: 6. Here the CDR3 reads CASSWGGPSSYEQYF. Written as DNA, the CDR3 is TGTGCCAGCAGCTGGGGGGGACCCAGCTCCTACGAGCAGTACTTC.

The rearrangement joins TRBV7-2 to TRBJ2-4; 8 nucleotides agree with TRBD2. Germline loops: CDR1 SGHTA, CDR2 FQGNSA. CDR3 length: 16 amino acids. The V and J ends lost 5 bases and 4 bases, in that order; junction bases with no gene match: 10. Here the CDR3 DNA reads TGTGCCAGCAGCCTCACGGGAGGGGCCAATAAAAACATTCAGTACTTC. Translation: CASSLTGGANKNIQYF.

This clone was observed a few times. The rearrangement links TRBV6-5 to TRBJ2-2; 8 bases are a match to TRBD1. There are 13 residues in the CDR3. In germline, CDR1 is MNHEY, CDR2 SVGAGI. V shed 7 bases, J shed 5 bases, and the junction held 3 bases outside the gene matches. CDR3 DNA sequence: TGTGCCAGCACAGGGGGCCCAACCGGGGAGCTGTTTTTT. This gives the protein CASTGGPTGELFF.

The CDR3 DNA sequence: TGTGCCAGTATACCCAGGGGCGACTATGGCTACACCTTC. This gives the protein CASIPRGDYGYTF. This chain links TRBV6-5 with TRBJ1-2; perhaps TRBD1 as D (6 bases). The CDR3 sequence is 13 residues long. From germline, CDR1 is MNHEY and CDR2 SVGAGI. V lost 9 bases and J 3 bases, leaving 14 bases between the germline ends.

The V and J genes are TRBV9 and TRBJ2-7; TRBD2 matches at 10 bases. With 0 bases clipped from V and 4 bases from J, the junction kept 4 bases outside the gene matches. CDR1 SGDLS and CDR2 YYNGEE come from the germline V gene. The CDR3 runs to 15 residues. The DNA of the CDR3 is TGTGCCAGCAGCGTAGATCCGACTAGCGGGTACGAGCAGTACTTC. It specifies CASSVDPTSGYEQYF.

The V gene is TRBV11-2, the J gene TRBJ2-5, with D tentatively TRBD1 (6 bases). The CDR3 loop spans 17 amino acids. Trimming removed 5 bases from V and 3 bases from J, with 22 bases in between. The germline V gene encodes CDR1 SGHAT and CDR2 FQNNGV. CDR3 residues: CASSDIGRRGPKETQYF. The DNA of the CDR3 is TGTGCCAGCAGCGACATAGGACGCAGGGGACCAAAAGAGACCCAGTACTTC.

This clone was counted once. V gene TRBV30 combines with J gene TRBJ2-2; 9 bases align to TRBD1. Looked up from germline, CDR1 is GTSNPN and CDR2 is SVGIG (reference sequence). V shed 5 bases, J shed 6 bases, and the junction held 10 bases outside the gene matches. The CDR3 extends over 15 amino acids. The CDR3 reads CAWEPGQGIAGELFF. CDR3 DNA: TGTGCCTGGGAACCGGGACAGGGAATTGCCGGGGAGCTGTTTTTT. Looking up the rest from reference TRBV30 and TRBJ2-2 gives the full variable domain: SQTIHQWPATLVQPVGSPLSLECTVEGTSNPNLYWYRQAAGRGLQLLFYSVGIGQISSEVPQNLSASRPQDRQFILSSKKLLLSDSGFYLCAWEPGQGIAGELFFGEGSRLTVL.

The chain combines TRBV11-2 with TRBJ1-4, with TRBD1 identical over 10 bases. Trimming cost V 4 bases and J 4 bases; bases outside gene matches: 3. Germline V gene lookup returns CDR1 SGHAT and CDR2 FQNNGV. The CDR3 has 15 amino acids. The CDR3 sequence: CASSSGTGVNEKLFF. The CDR3 DNA reads as TGTGCCAGCAGCTCCGGGACAGGGGTTAATGAAAAACTGTTTTTT.

Turning to this clone: Germline and junction disagree at one end, which may indicate a read error. The genes are TRBV6-5 and TRBJ1-3; no clear D. CDR1 and CDR2 (germline): MNHEY, SVGAGI. This CDR3 is built from 15 residues. This CDR3 is CAISIRVEAGNTIYF. The CDR3, as DNA: TGTGCCATCAGTATAAGAGTTGAGGCCGGAAACACCATATATTTT.